The 17 T cell receptor beta chains below were found in one sample sequenced in a study of shared clonotypes between healthy human individuals. CD8 cells regarded as naive lacked CD45RO, were positively chosen for CCR7, and omitted terminally differentiated effector memory CD45RA+ cells. TCRdb keeps only in-frame clones here, not all; method: immunoSEQ multiplex PCR. The sample holds approximately 2,200,000 clones, approximately 94% seen once. Sequenced: naive CD8+ T cells from PBMCs. The source is a man between 18 and 35 years old in good health. Some clones in this sample may be carry-over from other donors' samples.

The rearrangement uses TRBV7-9 and TRBJ1-1; D gene unclear. Trimming left V 4 bases short and J 11 bases short, with 23 bases between. Germline V gene data show CDR1 as SEHNR and CDR2 as FQNEAQ (reference sequence). The CDR3 has 15 amino acids. This CDR3 is CASSSPLSSNGVAFF. Here the CDR3 DNA reads TGTGCCAGCAGCTCCCCTTTGTCGAGCAACGGGGTGGCTTTCTTT. Complete variable domain (other parts from reference TRBV7-9 and TRBJ1-1): DTGVSQNPRHKITKRGQNVTFRCDPISEHNRLYWYRQTLGQGPEFLTYFQNEAQLEKSRLLSDRFSAERPKGSFSTLEIQRTEQGDSAMYLCASSSPLSSNGVAFFGQGTRLTVV.

The V call is TRBV7-2, the J call TRBJ2-7, with D perhaps matching TRBD2 (6 bases). Germline-derived CDR1 and CDR2 are SGHTA and FQGNSA. The germline V and J ends were trimmed by 1 base and 2 bases, with 12 bases remaining between them. This CDR3 spans 15 amino acids. The CDR3 region is CASSLGASVAYEQYF. CDR3 DNA sequence: TGTGCCAGCAGCTTAGGGGCTAGCGTCGCCTACGAGCAGTACTTC. The whole variable domain, filled in from reference TRBV7-2 and TRBJ2-7, reads GAGVSQSPSNKVTEKGKDVELRCDPISGHTALYWYRQSLGQGLEFLIYFQGNSAPDKSGLPSDRFSAERTGGSVSTLTIQRTQQEDSAVYLCASSLGASVAYEQYFGPGTRLTVT.

V gene TRBV5-1 combines with J gene TRBJ2-7; D not certain. The CDR3 is 14 amino acids. The V and J ends lost 4 bases and 6 bases respectively, with 17 bases between them. CDR1 SGHRS and CDR2 YFSETQ come from the germline V gene. The CDR3 bases are TGCGCCAGCAGCGGCGGTAATTTTCTCTTCGAGCAGTACTTC. It translates to CASSGGNFLFEQYF.

The chain links TRBV6-5 to TRBJ2-7, with 7 positions matching TRBD2. With 5 bases clipped from V and 4 bases from J, the junction kept 8 bases outside the gene matches. Germline CDR1 reads MNHEY; CDR2 reads SVGAGI. This CDR3 spans 14 amino acids. The CDR3 protein is CASSPVPGGYEQYF. The CDR3 nucleotides read TGTGCCAGCAGTCCCGTCCCCGGGGGGTACGAGCAGTACTTC.

For this clone: Other nucleotide sequences from this sample produce the same CDR3. V usage is TRBV4-1 and J usage is TRBJ2-7, with D possibly matching TRBD1 (6 bases). The CDR3 is 12 amino acids. Trimming cost V 3 bases and J 4 bases, with 7 bases left between them. Germline lookup yields CDR1 MGHRA and CDR2 YSYEKL. DNA of the CDR3: TGCGCCAGCAGCCAGACAGGTTACGAGCAGTACTTC. Protein sequence: CASSQTGYEQYF.

The chain couples TRBV18 to TRBJ2-1; the match to TRBD2 covers 10 bases. This CDR3 is built from 16 residues. The germline V gene encodes CDR1 KGHSH and CDR2 LQKENI. The junction had 2 bases not matched to a gene; V was cut back by 1 base and J by 2 bases. The CDR3 nucleotides read TGTGCCAGCTCACCACGCCTAGCGGGAGCCTACAATGAGCAGTTCTTC. Residues: CASSPRLAGAYNEQFF.

The V gene is TRBV27, the J gene TRBJ2-7, with D possibly being TRBD1 or TRBD2 (5 bases each). The CDR3 has 14 residues. Looked up from germline, CDR1 is MNHEY and CDR2 is SMNVEV (reference sequence). V lost 1 base and J lost 6, with 13 bases in between. This CDR3 is CASSLLRGRGEQYF. DNA of the CDR3: TGTGCCAGCAGTTTATTACGGGGAAGGGGCGAGCAGTACTTC.

The V and J genes are TRBV11-2 and TRBJ2-7; weak D call: TRBD2 (6 bases). V lost 6 bases, J lost 5 bases, and 14 bases lay in between. CDR1 and CDR2 (germline): SGHAT, FQNNGV. This CDR3 is built from 13 residues. This CDR3 is CASSRPSAHEQYF. CDR3 sequence (DNA): TGTGCCAGCAGTCGGCCTAGCGCCCACGAGCAGTACTTC. The whole variable domain, remainder taken from reference TRBV11-2 and TRBJ2-7, is EAGVAQSPRYKIIEKRQSVAFWCNPISGHATLYWYQQILGQGPKLLIQFQNNGVVDDSQLPKDRFSAERLKGVDSTLKIQPAKLEDSAVYLCASSRPSAHEQYFGPGTRLTVT.

J is TRBJ1-2 and V is TRBV19, with TRBD1 as a possible D gene (6 bases). Trimming removed 5 bases from V and 6 bases from J, with 19 bases in between. This CDR3 comprises 15 residues. In germline, CDR1 is LNHDA, CDR2 SQIVND (reference sequence). For the CDR3, the DNA is TGTGCCAGTAGTTACAGGGAAGCGCCCCTCCATGGCTACACCTTC. This translates into CASSYREAPLHGYTF.

This chain connects TRBV5-1 to TRBJ1-2, with D perhaps matching TRBD1 (5 bases). Germline V gene lookup returns CDR1 SGHRS and CDR2 YFSETQ. V was shortened by 0 bases and J by 4 bases, with 10 bases between the two germline ends. This CDR3 has 14 amino acids. DNA of the CDR3: TGCGCCAGCAGCTTGGGCAGGGAAGGCTATGGCTACACCTTC. Amino acids: CASSLGREGYGYTF.

The chain links TRBV28 to TRBJ1-2; 8 bases agree with TRBD1. The J segment lost 4 bases and the V segment lost 3 bases, leaving 13 bases of the junction unmatched. Germline CDR1 is MDHEN and CDR2 is SYDVKM. The CDR3 length is 17 residues. The CDR3 sequence is CASSFRPQGVRPYGYTF. CDR3 nucleotides: TGTGCCAGCAGTTTTCGTCCACAGGGGGTTCGTCCCTATGGCTACACCTTC.

A remark on this clone: Other nucleotide sequences in the sample specify the same CDR3. The V and J genes are TRBV19 and TRBJ1-2; D may be TRBD1 (5 bases). The germline V gene encodes CDR1 LNHDA and CDR2 SQIVND (reference sequence). Between the trimmed V and J ends, which lost 9 bases and 4 bases, there was a span of 12 bases. CDR3 size: 12 residues. The CDR3 DNA is TGTGCCAGCGGAGGGGCCGGCTATGGCTACACCTTC. It specifies CASGGAGYGYTF.

The chain recombines TRBV15 with TRBJ1-1, with TRBD1 matching 8 bases. J gave up 4 bases and V 7 bases, and 5 bases lay outside the gene matches. The CDR3 runs to 13 residues. Per germline, CDR1 LNHNV and CDR2 YYDKDF (reference sequence). The CDR3 spells CATIDRGGTEAFF. The DNA of the CDR3 is TGTGCCACCATAGACAGGGGTGGCACTGAAGCTTTCTTT.

The chain uses TRBV7-9 and TRBJ2-1; 8 bases map to TRBD2. Germline loops: CDR1 SEHNR, CDR2 FQNEAQ (reference sequence). This CDR3 is built from 14 residues. V lost 2 bases to trimming and J lost 10 bases; unmatched junction nucleotides: 7. The CDR3 is CASSLRSGSLEQFF. CDR3 DNA: TGTGCCAGCAGCTTAAGGAGCGGGAGTTTGGAGCAGTTCTTC.

The V and J genes are TRBV12-5 and TRBJ2-2; TRBD2 agrees at 10 bases. This CDR3 comprises 18 residues. CDR1 LGHNT and CDR2 FRNRAP come from the germline V gene. V trimming: 2 bases; J trimming: 10 bases; junction bases outside the gene matches: 16. The CDR3 sequence is CASGLQLAGPTKNAELFF. The CDR3 DNA sequence: TGTGCTAGTGGTTTGCAACTAGCGGGACCTACCAAGAATGCGGAGCTGTTTTTT. Full variable domain (missing parts from reference TRBV12-5 and TRBJ2-2): DARVTQTPRHKVTEMGQEVTMRCQPILGHNTVFWYRQTMMQGLELLAYFRNRAPLDDSGMPKDRFSAEMPDATLATLKIQPSEPRDSAVYFCASGLQLAGPTKNAELFFGEGSRLTVL.

The V and J genes are TRBV29-1 and TRBJ2-7; 8 bases line up with TRBD2. The germline V gene encodes CDR1 SQVTM and CDR2 ANQGSEA. The CDR3 is made up of 13 amino acids. The V and J ends lost 6 bases and 2 bases, in that order; junction bases with no gene match: 6. Here the CDR3 DNA reads TGCAGCGTCTTAGCGGGACCCGCCTACGAGCAGTACTTC. Its protein product is CSVLAGPAYEQYF.

CDR3: CASSDDRGRPGELFF. CDR3 in DNA: TGTGCCAGCAGTGATGACAGGGGGCGCCCCGGGGAGCTGTTTTTT. The chain recombines TRBV25-1 with TRBJ2-2; 10 bases are a match to TRBD1. CDR3 length: 15 amino acids. The germline CDR1 and CDR2 sequences are MGHDK and SYGVNS. V gave up 3 bases and J gave up 6 bases; unmatched junction bases: 4.